Sequencing of this T cell receptor (beta chain) was carried out in a study of T cell responses to AZD1222 COVID-19 vaccine. Study results and limitations: The peak T cell response came first, and repertoires were sampled only after it.

Germline V gene data show CDR1 as SGDLS and CDR2 as YYNGEE. Losses at the gene ends were 3 bases for V and 5 bases for J; bases not matched to a gene: 3. CDR3 size: 16 residues. Using immunoSEQ multiplex PCR, the repertoire was profiled, and TCRdb retains in-frame clones only, with some absent. The sample has fewer than 90,000 clones, 70% to 90% seen once. As for this clone: The antigen is not known.

The specimen was peripheral blood, collected on day 0 of AZD1222 vaccination. This TCR came from an adult in good health. The chain links TRBV9 to TRBJ2-1, with 15 positions matching TRBD2. The CDR3 nucleotides read TGTGCCAGCAGCGAAAGGACTAGCGGGAGGGACAATGAGCAGTTCTTC. It encodes CASSERTSGRDNEQFF.